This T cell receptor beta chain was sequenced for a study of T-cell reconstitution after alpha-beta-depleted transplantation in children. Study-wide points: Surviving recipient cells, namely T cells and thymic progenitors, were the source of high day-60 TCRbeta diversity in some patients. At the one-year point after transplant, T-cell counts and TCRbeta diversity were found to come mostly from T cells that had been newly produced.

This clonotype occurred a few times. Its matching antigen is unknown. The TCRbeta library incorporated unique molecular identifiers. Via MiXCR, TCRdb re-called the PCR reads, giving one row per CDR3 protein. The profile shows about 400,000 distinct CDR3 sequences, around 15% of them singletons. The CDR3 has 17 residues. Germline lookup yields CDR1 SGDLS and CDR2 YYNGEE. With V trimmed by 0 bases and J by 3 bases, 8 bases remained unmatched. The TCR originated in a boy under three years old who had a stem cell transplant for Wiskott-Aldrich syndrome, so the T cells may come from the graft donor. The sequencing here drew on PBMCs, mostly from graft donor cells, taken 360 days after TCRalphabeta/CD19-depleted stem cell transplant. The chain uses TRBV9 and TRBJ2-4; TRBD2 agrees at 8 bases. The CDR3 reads CASSVVPREVDKNIQYF. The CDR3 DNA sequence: TGTGCCAGCAGCGTAGTCCCGCGGGAGGTCGACAAAAACATTCAGTACTTC.